The rows below give T cell receptor beta chains drawn from one sample of a study of T cell responses to AZD1222 COVID-19 vaccine. Sequenced by immunoSEQ multiplex PCR; TCRdb stores in-frame clones only, minus some. The table records about 99,000 clones, 88% of them present only once. Source: peripheral blood, taken on day 0 of AZD1222 vaccination. These receptors all come from an adult in good health. The CDR3 runs from the conserved cysteine through the conserved F or W. D genes are given only for firm matches. Rows may omit the clone size; those that give it use once, few, many or a size class.

V gene	J gene	clone size	D gene	CDR3 protein	CDR3 DNA
TRBV4-3	TRBJ2-3	NA	TRBD2	CASSQETSGPTDTQYF	TGCGCCAGCAGCCAAGAGACTAGCGGGCCCACAGATACGCAGTATTTT
TRBV5-4	TRBJ2-7	once	NA	CASSPSGTGAYEQYF	TGTGCCAGCAGCCCGTCCGGGACGGGGGCCTACGAGCAGTACTTC
TRBV28	TRBJ1-2	NA	NA	CASSWGYYGYTF	TGTGCCAGCAGTTGGGGGTACTATGGCTACACCTTC
TRBV7-2	TRBJ1-5	NA	NA	CASSLGGPVNQPQHF	TGTGCCAGCAGCTTAGGGGGGCCAGTCAATCAGCCCCAGCATTTT
TRBV6-5	TRBJ1-1	NA	NA	CASSYNGGTEAFF	TGTGCCAGCAGTTACAATGGGGGGACTGAAGCTTTCTTT
TRBV19	TRBJ2-1	NA	TRBD1	CASSRTGGSDNEQFF	TGTGCCAGTAGCCGGACAGGGGGCTCGGACAATGAGCAGTTCTTC
TRBV7-9	TRBJ1-4	NA	NA	CASSPGQRLFF	TGTGCCAGCAGCCCCGGACAGAGACTGTTTTTT
TRBV7-9	TRBJ2-1	NA	NA	CASSRLTNYNEQFF	TGTGCCAGCAGCCGACTGACTAACTACAATGAGCAGTTCTTC
TRBV7-2	TRBJ1-6	NA	NA	CASGASYNSPLHF	TGTGCCAGCGGGGCCTCCTATAATTCACCCCTCCACTTT
TRBV9	TRBJ2-1	few	TRBD1	CASSVDGQGAYNEQFF	TGTGCCAGCAGCGTAGATGGACAGGGGGCCTACAATGAGCAGTTCTTC
TRBV7-2	TRBJ2-3	NA	TRBD2	CASSSGGWDTQYF	TGTGCCAGCAGCTCCGGGGGGTGGGATACGCAGTATTTT
TRBV5-5	TRBJ2-6	NA	TRBD1	CASMPGQGVGGANVLTF	TGTGCCAGCATGCCGGGACAGGGTGTAGGTGGGGCCAACGTCCTGACTTTC
TRBV6-2/TRBV6-3	TRBJ2-2	NA	NA	CASSSPLTGELFF	TGTGCCAGCAGTTCACCGCTCACCGGGGAGCTGTTTTTT
TRBV19	TRBJ2-3	NA	NA	CASSPNTDTQYF	TGTGCCAGTAGTCCGAACACAGATACGCAGTATTTT
TRBV11-3	TRBJ2-3	NA	TRBD2	CASSPYAGTSGRGTDTQYF	TGTGCCAGCAGCCCATACGCCGGGACTAGCGGGCGTGGCACAGATACGCAGTATTTT
TRBV19	TRBJ1-6	NA	TRBD1	CASSSGQGNNSPLHF	TGTGCCAGTAGTAGCGGACAGGGGAATAATTCACCCCTCCACTTT
TRBV2	TRBJ1-1	NA	TRBD1	CASSRDRGNTEAFF	TGTGCCAGCAGCCGGGACAGAGGTAACACTGAAGCTTTCTTT
TRBV7-2	TRBJ1-4	NA	TRBD1	CASSSRQGREKLFF	TGTGCCAGCAGCTCTCGACAGGGCAGAGAAAAACTGTTTTTT
TRBV7-6	TRBJ2-1	NA	TRBD2	CASSEVLAGGDNEQFF	TGTGCCAGCAGCGAAGTACTAGCGGGGGGGGACAATGAGCAGTTCTTC